These T cell receptor beta chains were read from a single sample in a study of blood T cell repertoires in COVID-19. Assay: immunoSEQ multiplex PCR; the TCRdb copy retains only in-frame clones and omits some. The sample includes 150,000 to 200,000 clones, under 90% seen only once; the top ten take roughly 18%. The material sequenced was peripheral blood. These receptors originate from a person between 70 and 80 years old with COVID-19, enrolled during active disease. Both conserved end residues are part of each CDR3. A D gene is named only where the DNA matches it firmly. The size of a clone is reported for some rows only, either as once, few or many, or as a class for expanded clones.

j_call d_call clone_size v_call cdr3_aa cdr3_nt
TRBJ2-7 TRBD1 - TRBV7-2 CASSSGRTGGTLREQYF TGTGCCAGCAGCTCAGGCCGGACAGGGGGCACCTTGCGGGAGCAGTACTTC
TRBJ2-3 TRBD2 - TRBV5-4 CASSPGLAATDTQYF TGTGCCAGCAGCCCCGGACTAGCGGCCACAGATACGCAGTATTTT
TRBJ1-5 - - TRBV6-2/TRBV6-3 CASSPVGGYQPQHF TGTGCCAGCAGCCCTGTGGGGGGGTATCAGCCCCAGCATTTT
TRBJ1-3 - - TRBV15 CATSARRGRITSGNTIYF TGTGCCACCAGCGCTCGGCGGGGCCGCATCACCTCTGGAAACACCATATATTTT
TRBJ2-1 - - TRBV19 CASSTDRSSYNEQFF TGTGCCAGTAGTACAGACAGATCCTCCTACAATGAGCAGTTCTTC
TRBJ2-1 - - TRBV28 CASTRRDEQFF TGTGCCAGCACTAGGCGCGATGAGCAGTTCTTC
TRBJ2-3 - - TRBV29-1 CSVESPVGTDTQYF TGCAGCGTTGAATCGCCGGTGGGCACAGATACGCAGTATTTT
TRBJ1-6 TRBD1 - TRBV9 CASSVGGQGESSYNSPLHF TGTGCCAGCAGCGTAGGGGGACAGGGGGAGAGCTCCTATAATTCACCCCTCCACTTT
TRBJ1-4 - once TRBV9 CASSTSGSANEKLFF TGTGCCAGCAGCACCTCGGGGTCGGCTAATGAAAAACTGTTTTTT
TRBJ2-7 - - TRBV30 CACGVGYEQYF TGTGCCTGCGGGGTGGGTTACGAGCAGTACTTC
TRBJ1-5 - once TRBV7-2 CASSLALANQPQHF TGTGCCAGCAGCTTAGCGCTGGCCAATCAGCCCCAGCATTTT
TRBJ2-1 TRBD2 - TRBV5-1 CASSLGPSGRVAYNEQFF TGCGCCAGCAGCTTGGGGCCTAGCGGGAGGGTTGCCTACAATGAGCAGTTCTTC
TRBJ1-4 - - TRBV4-1 CASSQVEQGDEKLFF TGCGCCAGCAGCCAAGTAGAACAGGGAGATGAAAAACTGTTTTTT
TRBJ2-1 TRBD2 - TRBV19 CASRTAGGYNEQFF TGTGCCAGTAGGACGGCGGGAGGATACAATGAGCAGTTCTTC
TRBJ1-4 TRBD1 - TRBV7-2 CASSVAGTGTEKLFF TGTGCCAGCAGCGTCGCCGGGACAGGGACTGAAAAACTGTTTTTT
TRBJ1-1 TRBD1 - TRBV10-2 CASSPDRVFTEAFF TGCGCCAGCAGTCCCGACAGGGTCTTTACTGAAGCTTTCTTT
TRBJ2-3 TRBD2 - TRBV2 CASRAPSGGTDTQYF TGTGCCAGCAGAGCTCCTTCGGGGGGGACAGATACGCAGTATTTT
TRBJ2-7 TRBD2 - TRBV28 CASSPMLPTGGYEQYF TGTGCCAGCAGCCCGATGCTCCCAACGGGAGGCTACGAGCAGTACTTC
TRBJ2-2 TRBD1 - TRBV18 CASSRDLGGDTGELFF TGTGCCAGCTCACGGGATCTAGGGGGCGACACCGGGGAGCTGTTTTTT
TRBJ1-6 TRBD1 - TRBV6-1 CASSDRGSSYNSPLHF TGTGCCAGCAGTGACAGGGGGAGCTCCTATAATTCACCCCTCCACTTT
TRBJ1-1 TRBD1 - TRBV9 CASSVVGTGFNTEAFF TGTGCCAGCAGCGTAGTGGGGACAGGGTTTAACACTGAAGCTTTCTTT
TRBJ1-2 - - TRBV28 CASIPGGAEYGYTF TGTGCCAGCATCCCCGGGGGGGCGGAATATGGCTACACCTTC
TRBJ2-7 - few TRBV4-1 CASSSVVPQDRSYEQYF TGCGCCAGCAGCTCTGTTGTACCTCAGGACAGATCCTACGAGCAGTACTTC
TRBJ2-7 TRBD1 - TRBV5-1 CASSHNGAGGEQYF TGCGCCAGCAGCCATAATGGCGCAGGGGGCGAGCAGTACTTC
TRBJ2-1 TRBD2 - TRBV30 CAWSVPSPGGGNEQFF TGTGCCTGGAGTGTACCCTCTCCGGGAGGGGGCAATGAGCAGTTCTTC
TRBJ2-1 - - TRBV7-8 CASSPLSYEQFF TGTGCCAGCAGCCCCCTATCGTACGAGCAGTTCTTC
TRBJ2-7 - - TRBV28 CASRQMGTQGGEQYF TGTGCCAGCAGGCAAATGGGGACCCAGGGGGGAGAGCAGTACTTC
TRBJ1-2 - - TRBV19 CASSPRVEGHPNF TGTGCCAGTAGCCCAAGAGTAGAGGGACATCCCAACTTC
TRBJ2-7 TRBD2 - TRBV6-2/TRBV6-3 CASSDGLAGMYEQYF TGTGCCAGCAGTGATGGACTAGCGGGTATGTACGAGCAGTACTTC